The T cell receptor beta chain described here comes from a study of T cells after somatic rescue of genetic block. The data were produced by immunoSEQ multiplex PCR, yet TCRdb's version contains in-frame clones alone and is incomplete. The table records approximately 110,000 clones, around 90% of them present only once. Trimming pared 6 bases from V and 3 bases from J, leaving 9 bases between. Per the germline V gene, CDR1 is SGHAT and CDR2 is FQDESV (reference sequence). This CDR3 is built from 13 residues. This receptor was identified in a young woman. The sequenced material came from peripheral blood mononuclear cells (PBMCs). The chain uses TRBV11-1 and TRBJ2-1; weak D call: TRBD2 (6 bases). The CDR3 nucleotides are TGTGCCAGCAGTTGGCGGGACTACAATGAGCAGTTCTTC. Amino acids: CASSWRDYNEQFF.